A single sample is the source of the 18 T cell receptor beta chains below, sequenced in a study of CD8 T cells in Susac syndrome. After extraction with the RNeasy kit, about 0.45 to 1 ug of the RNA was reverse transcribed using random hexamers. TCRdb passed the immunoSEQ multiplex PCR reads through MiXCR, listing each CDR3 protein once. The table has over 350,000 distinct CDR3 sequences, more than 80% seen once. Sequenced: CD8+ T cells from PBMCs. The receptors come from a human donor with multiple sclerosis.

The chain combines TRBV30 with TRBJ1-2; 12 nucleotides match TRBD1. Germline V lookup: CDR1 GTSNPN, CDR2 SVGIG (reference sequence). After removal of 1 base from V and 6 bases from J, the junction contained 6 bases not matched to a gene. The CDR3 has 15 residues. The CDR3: CAWSDGTGGWHGYTF. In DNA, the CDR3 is TGTGCCTGGAGTGACGGGACAGGGGGCTGGCATGGCTACACCTTC.

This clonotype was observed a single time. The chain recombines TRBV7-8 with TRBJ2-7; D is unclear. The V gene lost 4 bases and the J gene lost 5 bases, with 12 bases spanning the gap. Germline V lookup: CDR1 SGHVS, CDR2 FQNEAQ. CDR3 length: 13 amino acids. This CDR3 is CASSSRVFHEQYF. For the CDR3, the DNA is TGTGCCAGCAGCTCCCGGGTTTTCCACGAGCAGTACTTC.

The CDR3 DNA is TGTGCCAGCAGTTCCCCTAGCGGGGCACGGCTGACAGATACGCAGTATTTT. Protein sequence: CASSSPSGARLTDTQYF. The J gene is TRBJ2-3, the V gene TRBV28, with 9 bases that match TRBD2. Trimming at V came to 4 bases and at J to 3 bases, leaving 11 bases not matched to a gene. Germline loops: CDR1 MDHEN, CDR2 SYDVKM. This CDR3 contains 17 residues.

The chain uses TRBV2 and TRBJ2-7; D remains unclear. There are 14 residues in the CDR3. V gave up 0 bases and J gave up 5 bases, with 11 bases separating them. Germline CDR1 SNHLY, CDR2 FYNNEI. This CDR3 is CASSEASMNHEQYF. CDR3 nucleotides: TGTGCCAGCAGTGAAGCGAGTATGAACCACGAGCAGTACTTC.

The CDR3 DNA reads TGTGCCAGCAGCATGAAATTTGGGAAGTTCTATGGCTACACCTTC. Its translation is CASSMKFGKFYGYTF. The rearrangement joins TRBV3-1 to TRBJ1-2; D is undetermined. V dropped 5 bases and J dropped 4 bases, with 17 bases sitting between them. Germline V gene lookup returns CDR1 LGHDT and CDR2 YNNKEL (reference sequence). The CDR3 covers 15 residues.

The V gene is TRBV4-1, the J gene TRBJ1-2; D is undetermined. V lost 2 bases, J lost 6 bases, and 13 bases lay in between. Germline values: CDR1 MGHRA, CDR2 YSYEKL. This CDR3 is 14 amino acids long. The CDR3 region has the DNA TGCGCCAGCAGCCAAAACGGAGGATTCCATGGCTACACCTTC. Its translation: CASSQNGGFHGYTF.

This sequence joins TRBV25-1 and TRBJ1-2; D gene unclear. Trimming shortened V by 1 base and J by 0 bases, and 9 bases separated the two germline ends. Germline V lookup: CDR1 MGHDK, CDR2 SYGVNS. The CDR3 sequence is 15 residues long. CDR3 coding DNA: TGTGCCAGCAGTGAATTTTTAGGCGCTAACTATGGCTACACCTTC. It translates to CASSEFLGANYGYTF.

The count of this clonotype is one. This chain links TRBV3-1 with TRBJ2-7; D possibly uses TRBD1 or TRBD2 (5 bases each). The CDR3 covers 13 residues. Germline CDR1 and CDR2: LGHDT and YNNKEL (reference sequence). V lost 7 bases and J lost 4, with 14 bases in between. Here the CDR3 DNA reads TGTGCCAGCATGAGAATGGGGGATTACGAGCAGTACTTC. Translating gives CASMRMGDYEQYF.

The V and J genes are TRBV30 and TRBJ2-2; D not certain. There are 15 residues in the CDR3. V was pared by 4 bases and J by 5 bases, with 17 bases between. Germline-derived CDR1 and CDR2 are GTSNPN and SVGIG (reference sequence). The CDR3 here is CAWITDGIVTGELFF. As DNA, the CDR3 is TGTGCCTGGATTACCGATGGGATAGTTACCGGGGAGCTGTTTTTT.

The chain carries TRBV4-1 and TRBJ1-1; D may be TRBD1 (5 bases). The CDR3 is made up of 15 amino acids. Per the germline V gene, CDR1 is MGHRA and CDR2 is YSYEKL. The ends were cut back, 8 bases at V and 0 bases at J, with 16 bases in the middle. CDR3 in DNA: TGCGCCAGCGGCTACCCGGGACGGGTGAACACTGAAGCTTTCTTT. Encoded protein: CASGYPGRVNTEAFF.

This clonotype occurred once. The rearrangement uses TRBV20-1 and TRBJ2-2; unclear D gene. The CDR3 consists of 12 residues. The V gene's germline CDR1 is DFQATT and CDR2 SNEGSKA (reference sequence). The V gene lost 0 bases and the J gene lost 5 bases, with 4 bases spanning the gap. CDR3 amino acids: CSARELTGELFF. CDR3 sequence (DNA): TGCAGTGCTAGAGAACTGACCGGGGAGCTGTTTTTT.

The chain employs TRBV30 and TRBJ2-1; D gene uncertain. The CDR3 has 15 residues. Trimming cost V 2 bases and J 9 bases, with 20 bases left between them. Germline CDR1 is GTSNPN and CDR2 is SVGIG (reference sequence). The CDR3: CAWSLTSGPGSEQFF. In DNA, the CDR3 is TGTGCCTGGAGTCTCACGTCCGGACCTGGCAGTGAGCAGTTCTTC.

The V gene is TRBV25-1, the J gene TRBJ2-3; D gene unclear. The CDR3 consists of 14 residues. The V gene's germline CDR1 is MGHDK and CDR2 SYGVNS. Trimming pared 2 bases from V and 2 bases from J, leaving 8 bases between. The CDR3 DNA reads TGTGCCAGCAGTGAAACGACAAACACAGATACGCAGTATTTT. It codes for CASSETTNTDTQYF.

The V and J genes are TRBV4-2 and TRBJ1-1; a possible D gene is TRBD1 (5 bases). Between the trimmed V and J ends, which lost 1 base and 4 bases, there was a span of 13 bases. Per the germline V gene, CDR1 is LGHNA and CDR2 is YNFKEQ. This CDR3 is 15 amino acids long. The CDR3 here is CASSQAVGLRTEAFF. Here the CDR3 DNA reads TGTGCCAGCAGCCAAGCGGTGGGGCTGCGCACTGAAGCTTTCTTT.

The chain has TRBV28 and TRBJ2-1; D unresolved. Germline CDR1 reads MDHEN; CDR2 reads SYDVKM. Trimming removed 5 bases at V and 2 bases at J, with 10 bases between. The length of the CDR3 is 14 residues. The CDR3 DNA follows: TGTGCCAGCAGTACTTTCGGAACCTACAATGAGCAGTTCTTC. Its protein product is CASSTFGTYNEQFF.

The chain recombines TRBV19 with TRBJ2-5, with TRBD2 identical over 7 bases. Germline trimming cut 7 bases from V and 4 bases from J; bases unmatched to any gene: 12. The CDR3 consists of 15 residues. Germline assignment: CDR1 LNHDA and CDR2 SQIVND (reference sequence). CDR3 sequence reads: CASIHWWGRVETQYF. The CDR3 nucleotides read TGTGCCAGTATCCATTGGTGGGGGAGGGTAGAGACCCAGTACTTC.

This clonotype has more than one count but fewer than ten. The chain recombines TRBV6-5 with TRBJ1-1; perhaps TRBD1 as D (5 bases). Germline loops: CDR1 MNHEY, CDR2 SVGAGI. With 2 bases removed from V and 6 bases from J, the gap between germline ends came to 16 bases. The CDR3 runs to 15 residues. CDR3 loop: CASSYQGAPDAEAFF. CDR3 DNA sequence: TGTGCCAGCAGTTACCAGGGAGCTCCTGACGCTGAAGCTTTCTTT.

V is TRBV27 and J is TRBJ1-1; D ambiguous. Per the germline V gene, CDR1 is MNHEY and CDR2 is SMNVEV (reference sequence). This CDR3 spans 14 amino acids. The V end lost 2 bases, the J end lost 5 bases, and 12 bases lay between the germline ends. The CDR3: CASSLPGPGTEAFF. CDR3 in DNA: TGTGCCAGCAGTTTACCCGGTCCGGGTACTGAAGCTTTCTTT.